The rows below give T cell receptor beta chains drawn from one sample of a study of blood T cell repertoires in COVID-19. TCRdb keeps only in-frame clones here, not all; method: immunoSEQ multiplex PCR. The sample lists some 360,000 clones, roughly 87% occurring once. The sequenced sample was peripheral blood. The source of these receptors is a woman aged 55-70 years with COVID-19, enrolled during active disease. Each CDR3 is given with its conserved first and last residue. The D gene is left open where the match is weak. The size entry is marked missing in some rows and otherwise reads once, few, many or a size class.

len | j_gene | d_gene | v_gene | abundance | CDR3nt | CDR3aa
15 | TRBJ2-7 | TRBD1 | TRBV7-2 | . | TGTGCCAGCAGCTCTGATGGGACAGGAGGCTACGAGCAGTACTTC | CASSSDGTGGYEQYF
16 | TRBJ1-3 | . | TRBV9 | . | TGTGCCAGCAGCGTAGGAAACAGAATGACTGGAAACACCATATATTTT | CASSVGNRMTGNTIYF
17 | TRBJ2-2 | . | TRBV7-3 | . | TGTGCCAGCAGCCCCCCGGGGGGCGGGGGGAACACCGGGGAGCTGTTTTTT | CASSPPGGGGNTGELFF
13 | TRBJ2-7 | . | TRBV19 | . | TGTGCCAGTAGTATAAGAGACTCCTACGAGCAGTACTTC | CASSIRDSYEQYF
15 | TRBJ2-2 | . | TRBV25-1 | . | TGTGCCAGCAGTAAAGACAGTGCGAACACCGGGGAGCTGTTTTTT | CASSKDSANTGELFF
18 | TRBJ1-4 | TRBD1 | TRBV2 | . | TGTGCCAGCAGACGTATGGGGAGACAGGGGGCGGCTAATGAAAAACTGTTTTTT | CASRRMGRQGAANEKLFF
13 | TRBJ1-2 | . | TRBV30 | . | TGTGCCTGGAGTAGACAGGCCTACGATGGCTACACCTTC | CAWSRQAYDGYTF
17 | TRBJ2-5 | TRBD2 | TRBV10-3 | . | TGTGCCATCAGTGAGGGGAGGGTTGCGGGGCCCCAAGAGACCCAGTACTTC | CAISEGRVAGPQETQYF
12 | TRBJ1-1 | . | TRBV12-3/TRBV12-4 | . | TGTGCCAGCACTTCCGGGACAACTGAAGCTTTCTTT | CASTSGTTEAFF
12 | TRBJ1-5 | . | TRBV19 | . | TGTGCCAGCGAGCGGGGTTGGCAGCCCCAGCATTTT | CASERGWQPQHF
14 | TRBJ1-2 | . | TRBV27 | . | TGTGCCAGCAGTTTATCGGGCCCGAGATATGGCTACACCTTC | CASSLSGPRYGYTF
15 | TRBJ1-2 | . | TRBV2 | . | TGTGCCAGCAGTACCTGGGAGGGGCAGAACTATGGCTACACCTTC | CASSTWEGQNYGYTF
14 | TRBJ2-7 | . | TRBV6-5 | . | TGTGCCAGCAGTTACTCGAAGCGCGTGGTAGAGCAGTACTTC | CASSYSKRVVEQYF
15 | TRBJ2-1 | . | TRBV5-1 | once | TGCGCCAGCAGCTTCCTGTCAGGGACCTACAATGAGCAGTTCTTC | CASSFLSGTYNEQFF
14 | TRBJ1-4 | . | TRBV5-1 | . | TGCGCCAGCAGCTTGGGTCCCGGTGGTGAAAAACTGTTTTTT | CASSLGPGGEKLFF
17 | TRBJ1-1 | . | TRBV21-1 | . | TGTGCCAGCAGCAAATACCCGAGGGTGGAAACTGACACTGAAGCTTTCTTT | CASSKYPRVETDTEAFF
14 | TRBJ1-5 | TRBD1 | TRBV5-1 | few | TGCGCCAGCAGCTTACAGGGGGACAATCAGCCCCAGCATTTT | CASSLQGDNQPQHF